The T cell receptor beta chain described here comes from a study of memory CD4+ T cells and cytomegalovirus serostatus. As handled by the study authors: After removing out-of-frame reads, millions of distinct TCRbeta sequences remained. The method was immunoSEQ multiplex PCR; TCRdb's version includes in-frame clones alone and lacks a portion of them. From that table come the V and J calls and clone size; the DNA was used to work out D and trimming. The sample consists of some 60,000 clones, around 80% of them appearing once. Single viable CD3+CD4+CD8-CD45RO+ cells were sorted as the memory CD4+ T cells. The CDR3 length is 14 residues. Per the germline V gene, CDR1 is LNHDA and CDR2 is SQIVND (reference sequence). V lost 8 bases and J 8 bases, leaving 18 bases between the germline ends.

The receptor's source is an adult in good health and CMV-seronegative. Input material: memory CD4+ T cells from blood. The chain couples TRBV19 to TRBJ2-2; weak D call: TRBD1 (6 bases). Here the CDR3 reads CASCSFPGTGELFF. The CDR3 DNA is TGTGCCAGTTGTTCGTTCCCGGGGACAGGGGAGCTGTTTTTT.